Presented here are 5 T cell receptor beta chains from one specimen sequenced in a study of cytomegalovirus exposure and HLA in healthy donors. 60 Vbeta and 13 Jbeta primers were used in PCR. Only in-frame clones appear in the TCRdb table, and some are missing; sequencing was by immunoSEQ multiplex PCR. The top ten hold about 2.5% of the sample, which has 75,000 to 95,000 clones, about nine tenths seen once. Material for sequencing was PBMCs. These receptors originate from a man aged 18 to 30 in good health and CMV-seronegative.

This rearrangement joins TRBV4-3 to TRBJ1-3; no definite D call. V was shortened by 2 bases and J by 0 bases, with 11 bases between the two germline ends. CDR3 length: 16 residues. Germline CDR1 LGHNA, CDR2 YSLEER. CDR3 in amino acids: CASSQLTVRSGNTIYF. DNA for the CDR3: TGCGCCAGCAGCCAACTCACGGTGCGCTCTGGAAACACCATATATTTT.

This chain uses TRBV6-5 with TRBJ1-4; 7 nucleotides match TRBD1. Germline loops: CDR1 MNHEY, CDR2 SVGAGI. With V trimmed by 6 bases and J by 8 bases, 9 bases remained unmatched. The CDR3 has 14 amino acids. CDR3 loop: CASRTNLDREKLFF. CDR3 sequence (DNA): TGTGCCAGCAGAACTAACCTGGACAGGGAAAAACTGTTTTTT.

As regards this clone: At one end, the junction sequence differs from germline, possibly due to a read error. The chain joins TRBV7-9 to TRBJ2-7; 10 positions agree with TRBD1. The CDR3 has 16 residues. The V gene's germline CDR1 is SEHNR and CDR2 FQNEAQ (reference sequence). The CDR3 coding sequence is TGTTCCAGCAGGAGAACCGGGACAGGGGTCAGCTACGAGCAGTACTTC. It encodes CSSRRTGTGVSYEQYF.

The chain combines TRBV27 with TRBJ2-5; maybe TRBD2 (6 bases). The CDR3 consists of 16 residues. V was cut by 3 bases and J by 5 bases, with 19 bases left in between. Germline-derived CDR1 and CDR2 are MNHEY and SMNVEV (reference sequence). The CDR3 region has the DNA TGTGCCAGCAGTTTGTATCCCTCCGGGGGAACGGAGACCCAGTACTTC. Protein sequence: CASSLYPSGGTETQYF.

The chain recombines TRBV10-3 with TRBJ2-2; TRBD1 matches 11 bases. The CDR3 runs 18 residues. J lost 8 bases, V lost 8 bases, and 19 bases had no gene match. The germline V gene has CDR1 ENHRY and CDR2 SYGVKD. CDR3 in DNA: TGTGCCATCGGGACAGGGGGTGCTCGGGATCCCATCCCAGGGGAGCTGTTTTTT. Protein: CAIGTGGARDPIPGELFF.